The sequence of this T cell receptor (beta chain) was determined in a study of metastatic and nonmetastatic thyroid tumors. From germline, CDR1 is MGHRA and CDR2 YSYEKL. The CDR3 contains 13 residues. V was trimmed by 11 bases and J by 12 bases, leaving 26 bases between them. Each patient went into thyroid surgery without having received any treatment. MiXCR re-clonotyped the PCR reads for TCRdb. The sample carries 53,000 or so clones, 20% recorded once. The clonotype comes from a female donor with papillary thyroid cancer or a benign thyroid nodule (not recorded which). Some clones in this sample may be carry-over from other donors' samples. The V call is TRBV4-1, the J call TRBJ2-7, with a weak D call TRBD2 (5 bases). The sequenced material came from blood. The CDR3 loop reads CAGSQRAVGARYF. The CDR3 DNA reads TGCGCCGGAAGCCAGAGAGCGGTTGGCGCGCGGTACTTC.